The 14 T cell receptor beta chains presented below share a single source sample, sequenced in a study of T cell responses to AZD1222 COVID-19 vaccine. Some clones are missing from TCRdb's copy, which holds only in-frame ones; the method was immunoSEQ multiplex PCR. The profile shows roughly 170,000 clones, approximately 90% of them singletons. The starting material was peripheral blood, obtained on day 0 of AZD1222 vaccination. These receptors came from an adult in good health.

The J gene is TRBJ2-2, the V gene TRBV27; D possibly corresponds to TRBD1 (6 bases). CDR3 length equals 15 residues. The germline CDR1 and CDR2 sequences are MNHEY and SMNVEV (reference sequence). V was shortened by 3 bases and J by 6 bases, with 14 bases between the two germline ends. The CDR3 bases are TGTGCCAGCAGTTTGGGGGCTGGGATCGCCGGGGAGCTGTTTTTT. The encoded protein is CASSLGAGIAGELFF.

This chain joins TRBV9 and TRBJ1-1, with D possibly TRBD1 on 5 matching bases. Trimming removed 4 bases from V and 7 bases from J, with 14 bases in between. The CDR3 runs to 13 residues. Germline assignment: CDR1 SGDLS and CDR2 YYNGEE. The CDR3 DNA follows: TGTGCCAGCAGCCTCCGGGGCTTAGGTGAAGCTTTCTTT. Translating gives CASSLRGLGEAFF.

This clone appeared a single time. This chain connects TRBV27 to TRBJ1-5, with 12 bases that match TRBD1. The CDR3 has 14 residues. The germline V gene encodes CDR1 MNHEY and CDR2 SMNVEV (reference sequence). J was trimmed by 9 bases and V by 6 bases; bases with no gene match: 6. The CDR3 here is CASRGQGAMRPQHF. The CDR3 coding sequence is TGTGCCAGCAGGGGACAGGGGGCCATGAGGCCCCAGCATTTT.

The chain links TRBV4-2 to TRBJ2-4; no firm D call. Germline values: CDR1 LGHNA, CDR2 YNFKEQ. The CDR3 contains 14 residues. Trimming cost V 4 bases and J 5 bases, with 12 bases left between them. In DNA form, the CDR3 reads TGTGCCAGCAGCCCCGGAACGGCACAAAACATTCAGTACTTC. It specifies CASSPGTAQNIQYF.

The rearrangement uses TRBV23-1 and TRBJ1-2, with D maybe TRBD1 (5 bases). TRBV23-1 counts as an open reading frame of uncertain function. This CDR3 has 16 residues. V gave up 4 bases and J gave up 0 bases, with 15 bases separating them. The chain's CDR3 is CASSPMQGPANYGYTF. For the CDR3, the DNA is TGCGCCAGCAGTCCCATGCAGGGCCCAGCTAACTATGGCTACACCTTC.

The chain employs TRBV19 and TRBJ1-1; D gene uncertain. Germline CDR1 is LNHDA and CDR2 is SQIVND (reference sequence). Trimming removed 3 bases from V and 1 base from J, with 9 bases in between. The CDR3 is made up of 14 amino acids. The CDR3 bases are TGTGCCAGTAGTATCTGGGTTGCGAACACTGAAGCTTTCTTT. Translation gives CASSIWVANTEAFF.

The chain employs TRBV5-1 and TRBJ2-2; D may be TRBD1 or TRBD2 (5 bases each). CDR3 size: 12 residues. Germline CDR1 reads SGHRS; CDR2 reads YFSETQ. The V end was cut by 5 bases, the J end by 7 bases, with 9 bases between. CDR3 nucleotide sequence: TGCGCCAGCAGTCGGGGCAACGGGGAGCTGTTTTTT. Its protein is CASSRGNGELFF.

The gene calls are TRBV29-1 and TRBJ2-7; tentatively, D is TRBD2 (5 bases). Germline V gives CDR1 SQVTM, CDR2 ANQGSEA. V lost 3 bases, J lost 3 bases, and 15 bases lay in between. The CDR3 sequence is 14 residues long. The chain's CDR3 is CSVEEVGRSYEQYF. The CDR3 DNA follows: TGCAGCGTTGAGGAGGTAGGCAGGAGCTACGAGCAGTACTTC.

The chain employs TRBV21-1 and TRBJ2-6; the table's D call, TRBD2, was not checked against the DNA. TRBV21-1 is noted as a pseudogene. The CDR3 has 17 amino acids. The chain's CDR3 is CASSKEESASGANVLTF. The CDR3, as DNA: TGTGCCAGCAGCAAAGAGGAGTCAGCCTCTGGGGCCAACGTCCTGACTTTC.

The chain joins TRBV5-1 to TRBJ2-5; a possible D gene is TRBD1 (5 bases). CDR1 is SGHRS and CDR2 is YFSETQ in the germline V gene. The CDR3 length is 11 residues. V was trimmed by 5 bases and J by 7 bases, leaving 9 bases between them. CDR3 loop: CASRGVVTQYF. In nucleotides, the CDR3 is TGCGCCAGCAGAGGGGTGGTGACCCAGTACTTC.

This clone was seen a single time. V usage is TRBV12-3 or TRBV12-4 and J usage is TRBJ1-1, with 8 positions matching TRBD1. The V gene end was trimmed by 5 bases and the J gene end by 13 bases; junction bases not matched to a gene: 9. This CDR3 comprises 12 residues. In nucleotides, the CDR3 is TGTGCCAGCAGTACAAGGACAGGGAAAGTTTTCTTT. Translating gives CASSTRTGKVFF.

The gene calls are TRBV6-1 and TRBJ1-3; TRBD1 is a possible D gene (6 bases). Trimming took off 2 bases at V and 0 bases at J, with 8 bases between the two ends. Germline-derived CDR1 and CDR2 are MNHNS and SASEGT. This CDR3 comprises 15 residues. The CDR3 DNA reads as TGTGCCAGCAGTGAAAGGACAGCCTCTGGAAACACCATATATTTT. Its protein product is CASSERTASGNTIYF.

The rearrangement joins TRBV7-2 to TRBJ1-2; 8 bases are shared with TRBD1. CDR3 size: 15 residues. V lost 1 base, J lost 4 bases, and 5 bases stayed unmatched. Germline assignment: CDR1 SGHTA and CDR2 FQGNSA. The CDR3 region is CASSLGSGTGYGYTF. CDR3 nucleotides: TGTGCCAGCAGCTTAGGATCAGGGACAGGCTATGGCTACACCTTC. The full variable domain, with the rest looked up from reference TRBV7-2 and TRBJ1-2, is GAGVSQSPSNKVTEKGKDVELRCDPISGHTALYWYRQSLGQGLEFLIYFQGNSAPDKSGLPSDRFSAERTGGSVSTLTIQRTQQEDSAVYLCASSLGSGTGYGYTFGSGTRLTVV.

This sequence joins TRBV3-1 (or the pseudogene TRBV3-2) and TRBJ2-2; no reliable D call. The ends were cut back, 4 bases at V and 4 bases at J, with 7 bases in the middle. This CDR3 has 13 amino acids. Germline V gene lookup returns CDR1 LGHDT and CDR2 YNNKEL (reference sequence). This chain's CDR3 is CASSPTSTGELFF. For the CDR3, the DNA is TGTGCCAGCAGCCCGACAAGCACCGGGGAGCTGTTTTTT.